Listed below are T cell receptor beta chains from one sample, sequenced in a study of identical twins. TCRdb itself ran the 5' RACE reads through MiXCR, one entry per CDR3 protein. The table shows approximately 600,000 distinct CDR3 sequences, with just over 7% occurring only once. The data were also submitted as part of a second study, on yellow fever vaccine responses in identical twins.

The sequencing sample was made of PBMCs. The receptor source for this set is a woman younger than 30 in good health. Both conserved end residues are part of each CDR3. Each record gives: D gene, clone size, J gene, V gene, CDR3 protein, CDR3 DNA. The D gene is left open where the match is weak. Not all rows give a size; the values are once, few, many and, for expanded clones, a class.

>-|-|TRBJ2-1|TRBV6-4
CASSNRDANYNEQFF
TGTGCCAGCAGTAACCGGGACGCCAATTACAATGAGCAGTTCTTC
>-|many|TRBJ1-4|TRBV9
CAIRGPKNEKLFF
TGTGCCATCAGGGGACCGAAGAATGAAAAACTGTTTTTT
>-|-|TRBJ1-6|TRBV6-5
CASSYAGFGSPLHF
TGTGCCAGCAGTTACGCAGGGTTCGGTTCACCCCTCCACTTT
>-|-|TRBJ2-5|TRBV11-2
CASSLQARETQYF
TGTGCCAGCAGCTTACAGGCCAGGGAGACCCAGTACTTC
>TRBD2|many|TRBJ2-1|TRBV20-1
CSAIGGGRNEQFF
TGCAGTGCGATCGGGGGAGGGCGGAATGAGCAGTTCTTC
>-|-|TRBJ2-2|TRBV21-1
CASSKEEGQGAFKSNTGELFF
TGTGCCAGCAGCAAAGAGGAGGGACAGGGGGCGTTCAAATCGAACACCGGGGAGCTGTTTTTT
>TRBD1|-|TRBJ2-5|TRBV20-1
CSASRRGPWETQYF
TGCAGTGCCAGTCGTAGGGGGCCGTGGGAGACCCAGTACTTC
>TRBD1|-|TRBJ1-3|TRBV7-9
CASSDRGLTGNTIYF
TGTGCCAGCAGCGACAGGGGTTTAACTGGAAACACCATATATTTT
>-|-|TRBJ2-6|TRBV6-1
CASSPITSGANVLTF
TGTGCCAGCAGCCCTATTACCTCTGGGGCCAACGTCCTGACTTTC
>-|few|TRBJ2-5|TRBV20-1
CSARDWQETQYF
TGCAGTGCTAGAGATTGGCAAGAGACCCAGTACTTC
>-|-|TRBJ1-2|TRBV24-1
CATSDSGDYGYTF
TGTGCCACCAGTGATTCCGGGGACTATGGCTACACCTTC
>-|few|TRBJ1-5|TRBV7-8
CASSLAPGGDNQPQHF
TGTGCCAGCAGCTTAGCTCCGGGGGGAGACAATCAGCCCCAGCATTTT
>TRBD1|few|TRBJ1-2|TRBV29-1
CSVDRQGRGYGYTF
TGCAGCGTAGACCGACAGGGTAGGGGATATGGCTACACCTTC
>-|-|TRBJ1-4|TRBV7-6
CASSLGVSPNEKLFF
TGTGCCAGCAGCTTAGGGGTATCTCCTAATGAAAAACTGTTTTTT
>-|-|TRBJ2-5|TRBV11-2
CASSVDYQETQYF
TGTGCCAGCAGCGTCGACTACCAAGAGACCCAGTACTTC
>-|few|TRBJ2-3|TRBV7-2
CASSLEWSPDTQYF
TGTGCCAGCAGCTTAGAGTGGTCGCCAGATACGCAGTATTTT
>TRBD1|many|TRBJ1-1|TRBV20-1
CSAPTGALNTEAFF
TGCAGTGCTCCCACAGGGGCCCTGAACACTGAAGCTTTCTTT
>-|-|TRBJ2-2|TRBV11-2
CASPRGTPSNTGELFF
TGTGCCAGCCCGAGAGGGACTCCCTCGAACACCGGGGAGCTGTTTTTT
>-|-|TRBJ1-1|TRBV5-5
CASSLGQYLTEAFF
TGTGCCAGCAGCTTGGGACAGTACCTCACTGAAGCTTTCTTT
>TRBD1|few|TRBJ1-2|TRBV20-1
CSATRDSYGYTF
TGCAGTGCTACCCGGGACAGCTATGGCTACACCTTC
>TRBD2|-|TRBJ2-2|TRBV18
CASSRLAGFNTGELFF
TGTGCCAGCTCACGACTAGCGGGGTTCAACACCGGGGAGCTGTTTTTT
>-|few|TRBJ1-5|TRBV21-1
CASSKVVLKSNQPQHF
TGTGCCAGCAGCAAAGTTGTTCTGAAGAGTAATCAGCCCCAGCATTTT
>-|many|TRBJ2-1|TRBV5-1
CASSLGISSSYNEQFF
TGCGCCAGCAGCTTGGGAATCAGTAGCTCCTACAATGAGCAGTTCTTC
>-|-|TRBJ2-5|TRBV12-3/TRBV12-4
CASSLGQPETQYF
TGTGCCAGCAGTTTAGGACAGCCCGAGACCCAGTACTTC
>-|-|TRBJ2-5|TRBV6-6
CASSPGTHGTQYF
TGTGCCAGCAGTCCTGGGACTCATGGGACCCAGTACTTC
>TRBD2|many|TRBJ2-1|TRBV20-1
CSARKLAGEKGEQFF
TGCAGTGCTAGAAAACTAGCGGGGGAAAAGGGTGAGCAGTTCTTC
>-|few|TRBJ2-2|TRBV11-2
CASSHDYIQYTGELFF
TGTGCCAGCAGCCATGACTACATTCAATACACCGGGGAGCTGTTTTTT